This T cell receptor (beta chain) emerged from a study of blood T cell repertoires in COVID-19. Assay: immunoSEQ multiplex PCR; the TCRdb copy retains only in-frame clones and omits some. The sample has fewer than 250,000 clones; roughly 88% are singletons. CDR1 and CDR2 from the germline V gene are WSHSY and SAAADI. CDR3 length: 15 amino acids. Sample: peripheral blood. V is TRBV10-2 and J is TRBJ2-1, with 11 bases matching TRBD2. The clonotype was recovered from a woman in her forties who had recovered from COVID-19. CDR3 sequence (DNA): TGCGGTAGTGGCACTAGCGGGAGCTCCTACAATGAGCAGTTCTTC. Translating gives CGSGTSGSSYNEQFF.